The following is a TCR beta chain sequence with its context. This clonotype came up many times. What this receptor recognizes is not known. Base qualities are not at hand, and no much larger clone is one base apart. This entry belongs to a study of blood T cells in healthy people across ages (dated by TCRdb to about 2015). For context, the study as a whole: Template switching captured roughly one uniquely barcoded TCR beta cDNA molecule per two T cells in model experiments. For two donors (one aged 18 to 30 and one aged 80 or older), the study analyzed two additional independent replicas of 1 million unique cDNA reads from the same blood draw. To track age-related changes in TCR beta repertoire diversity, the study relied on deep sequencing normalized with unique cDNA molecular identifiers. The donors were divided into four age groups: young (average around 17 years), middle-aged (about 41), aged (about 60) and long-lived (about 79). To avoid experimental bias, donors of different ages were distributed randomly across sequencing lanes.

The approximately 41 donors, aged about 6 to 100 years, were systemically healthy Caucasian individuals from Russia. Around 9.7 milliliters of peripheral blood were collected from each donor into EDTA-treated Vacutainer tubes. PBMCs were isolated by Ficoll-Paque density-gradient centrifugation, with at least 6.5 million obtained per sample. Total RNA was extracted from PBMCs with Trizol reagent, with at least 5.5 micrograms obtained per sample. The percentages of naive CD45RAhigh/CD27high T cells were determined by flow cytometry on a PBMC aliquot from every donor. To prepare the library, 5' RACE was applied. A second PCR of 7 to 11 cycles was performed with a sample-barcoded 5' primer and a J-beta primer mix. A unique molecular identifier was introduced onto each TCR beta cDNA molecule by a template-switch 5' adaptor carrying 12 random nucleotides. Each sample yielded at least 2.5 million CDR3-containing paired-end reads. First-strand cDNA was synthesized from all RNA with the Mint cDNA synthesis kit, primed by a TRBC-specific oligonucleotide. Following uracil-DNA glycosylase treatment, all cDNA underwent a first 18-cycle PCR with the universal primers M1SS and BC2_uni_R. The paper's processing steps were these. For normalization, 1 million high-quality reads, each with a distinct molecular identifier, were randomly selected from each sample. Reads with shared molecular identifiers were discarded instead of being binned into consensus sequences. MiTCR, set to a Q25 quality threshold and the strictest error-elimination algorithm, was used for CDR3 identification, clonotype clustering and error correction. Lower-bound total TCR beta diversity was estimated with a nonparametric unseen species model using Euler transformation. Through fastp at Q25 and MiXCR, TCRdb rebuilt clones from the public reads, retaining in-frame beta chains. Rows matching on CDR3 protein sequence are summarized as one entry with the most common DNA and genes. These V and J calls are TCRdb output, not the study's own analysis. The sample table holds around 2 million distinct CDR3 sequences, of which roughly two fifths were seen once. The top ten clones comprise about 23% of the sample.

V drops 6 bases and J drops 5 bases, leaving 14 bases in between. From cysteine to phenylalanine, the CDR3 is 14 amino acids long. Only the CDR3 region is kept as DNA, spanning 42 bases read in frame from base 1. As encoded in the germline V gene, CDR1 is SGHTA while CDR2 is FQGNSA. Paper-wide results and their limitations: Estimates of total diversity from one million sequenced T cells were regarded as lower bounds and underestimates. Observed TCR beta diversity per million T cells fell roughly linearly with age, and a significant reduction was already apparent by age around 36. Because donor CMV infection status was unknown, age-related changes in expanded clonotypes were potentially confounded. Because profiling used bulk unsorted PBMCs, naive and antigen-experienced compartments could not be compared conclusively. The long-lived group showed more naive CD4+ T cells, fewer expanded clones and increased TCR diversity than the aged group, suggesting age selection. A strong correlation was found between observed TCR beta diversity and the percentage of naive T cells measured by flow cytometry.

This chain is built from TRBV7-2 and TRBJ2-4, with the identity of the D gene unclear. Material for sequencing was blood. This TCR was recovered from a human donor in good health. The DNA sequence is given as TGTGCCAGCAGTCCGGCCGGGCCTCAAAACATTCAGTACTTC. This yields the protein CASSPAGPQNIQYF. Supplemented by the reference TRBV7-2 and TRBJ2-4 proteins around the CDR3, the complete variable domain is GAGVSQSPSNKVTEKGKDVELRCDPISGHTALYWYRQSLGQGLEFLIYFQGNSAPDKSGLPSDRFSAERTGGSVSTLTIQRTQQEDSAVYLCASSPAGPQNIQYFGAGTRLSVL.